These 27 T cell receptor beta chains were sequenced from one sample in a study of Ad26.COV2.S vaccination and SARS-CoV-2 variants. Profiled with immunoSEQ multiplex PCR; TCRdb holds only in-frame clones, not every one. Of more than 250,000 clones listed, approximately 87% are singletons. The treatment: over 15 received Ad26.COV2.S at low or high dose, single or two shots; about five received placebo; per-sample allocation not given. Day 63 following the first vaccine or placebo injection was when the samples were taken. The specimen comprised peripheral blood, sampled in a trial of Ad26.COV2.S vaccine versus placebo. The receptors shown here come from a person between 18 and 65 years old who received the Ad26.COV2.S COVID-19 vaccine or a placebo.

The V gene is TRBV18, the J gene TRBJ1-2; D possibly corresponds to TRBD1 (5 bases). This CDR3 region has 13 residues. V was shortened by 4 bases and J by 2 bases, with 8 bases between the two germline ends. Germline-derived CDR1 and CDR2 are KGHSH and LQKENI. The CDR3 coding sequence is TGTGCCAGCTCACAGACAGAAAACTATGGCTACACCTTC. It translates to CASSQTENYGYTF. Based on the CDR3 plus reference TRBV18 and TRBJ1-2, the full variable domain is NAGVMQNPRHLVRRRGQEARLRCSPMKGHSHVYWYRQLPEEGLKFMVYLQKENIIDESGMPKERFSAEFPKEGPSILRIQQVVRGDSAAYFCASSQTENYGYTFGSGTRLTVV.

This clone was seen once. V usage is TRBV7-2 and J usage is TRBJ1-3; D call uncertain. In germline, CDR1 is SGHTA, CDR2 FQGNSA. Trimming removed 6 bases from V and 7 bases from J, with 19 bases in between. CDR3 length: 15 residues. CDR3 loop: CASSVPGHLKNTIYF. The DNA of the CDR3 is TGTGCCAGCAGTGTCCCCGGGCATTTGAAGAACACCATATATTTT.

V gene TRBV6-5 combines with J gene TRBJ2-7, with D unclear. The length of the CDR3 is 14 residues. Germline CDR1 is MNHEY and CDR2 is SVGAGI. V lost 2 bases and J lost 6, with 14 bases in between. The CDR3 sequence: CASSYQTRRTEQYF. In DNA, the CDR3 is TGTGCCAGCAGTTACCAGACCCGTAGGACCGAGCAGTACTTC.

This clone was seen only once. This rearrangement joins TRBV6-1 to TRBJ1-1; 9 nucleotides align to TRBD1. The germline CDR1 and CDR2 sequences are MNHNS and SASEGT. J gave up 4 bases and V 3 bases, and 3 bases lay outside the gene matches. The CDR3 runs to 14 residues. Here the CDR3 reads CASSDNRGLTEAFF. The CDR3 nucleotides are TGTGCCAGCAGTGACAACAGGGGGCTCACTGAAGCTTTCTTT.

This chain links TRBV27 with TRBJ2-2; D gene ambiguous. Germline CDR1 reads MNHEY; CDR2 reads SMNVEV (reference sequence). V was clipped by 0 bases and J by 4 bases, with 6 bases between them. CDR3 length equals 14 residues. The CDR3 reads CASSLSSATGELFF. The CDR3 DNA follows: TGTGCCAGCAGTTTATCATCAGCCACCGGGGAGCTGTTTTTT.

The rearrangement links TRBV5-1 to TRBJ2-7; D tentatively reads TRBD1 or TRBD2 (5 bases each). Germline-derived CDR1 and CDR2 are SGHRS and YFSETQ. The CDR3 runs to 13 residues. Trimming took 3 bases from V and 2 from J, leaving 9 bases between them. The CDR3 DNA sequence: TGCGCCAGCAGCTCGGGACCGACCTACGAGCAGTACTTC. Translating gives CASSSGPTYEQYF.

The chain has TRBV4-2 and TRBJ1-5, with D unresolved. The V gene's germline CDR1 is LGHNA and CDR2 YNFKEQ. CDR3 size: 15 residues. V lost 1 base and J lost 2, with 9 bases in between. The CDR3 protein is CASSQVHMGNQPQHF. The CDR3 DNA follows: TGTGCCAGCAGCCAAGTCCATATGGGCAATCAGCCCCAGCATTTT.

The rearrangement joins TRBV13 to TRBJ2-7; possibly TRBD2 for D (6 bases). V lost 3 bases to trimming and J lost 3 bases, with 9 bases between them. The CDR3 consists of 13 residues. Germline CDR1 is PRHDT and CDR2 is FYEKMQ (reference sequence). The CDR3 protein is CASSLPGSYEQYF. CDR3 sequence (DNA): TGTGCCAGCAGCTTGCCCGGGAGCTACGAGCAGTACTTC.

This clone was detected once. The CDR3 DNA reads as TGTGCCAGCAGCTTAGGGGGGACCGGGGAGCTGTTTTTT. It codes for CASSLGGTGELFF. The chain is built from TRBV7-6 and TRBJ2-2; TRBD1 or TRBD2 may be the D gene (5 bases each). CDR3 length equals 13 residues. CDR1 and CDR2 (germline): SGHVS, FNYEAQ. V lost 1 base and J 5 bases, leaving 5 bases between the germline ends.

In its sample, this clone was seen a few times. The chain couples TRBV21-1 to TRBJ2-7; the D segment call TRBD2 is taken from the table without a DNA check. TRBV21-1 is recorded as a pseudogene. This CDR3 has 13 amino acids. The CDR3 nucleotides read TGTGCCAATCCTGAGGGCGGGAGTTACGAGCAGTACTTC. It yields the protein CANPEGGSYEQYF.

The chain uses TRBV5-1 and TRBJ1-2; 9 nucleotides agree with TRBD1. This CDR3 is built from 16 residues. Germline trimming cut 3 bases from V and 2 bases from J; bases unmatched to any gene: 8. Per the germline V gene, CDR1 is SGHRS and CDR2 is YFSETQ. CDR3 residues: CASSSQGTGGNYGYTF. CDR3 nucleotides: TGCGCCAGCAGCTCCCAGGGAACAGGGGGCAACTATGGCTACACCTTC.

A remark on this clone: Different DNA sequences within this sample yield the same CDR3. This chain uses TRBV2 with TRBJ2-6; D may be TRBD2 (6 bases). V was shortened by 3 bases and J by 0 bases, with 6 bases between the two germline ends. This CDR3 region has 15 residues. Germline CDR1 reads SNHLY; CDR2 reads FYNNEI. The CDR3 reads CASSEEGSGANVLTF. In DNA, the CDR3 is TGTGCCAGCAGTGAGGAGGGCTCTGGGGCCAACGTCCTGACTTTC.

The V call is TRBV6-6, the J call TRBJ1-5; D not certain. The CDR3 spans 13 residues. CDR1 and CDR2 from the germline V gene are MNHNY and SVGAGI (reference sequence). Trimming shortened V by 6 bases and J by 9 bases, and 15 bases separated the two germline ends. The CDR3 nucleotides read TGTGCCAGCAGCCCCGGCTTAGTTCGGCCCCAGCATTTT. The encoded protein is CASSPGLVRPQHF.

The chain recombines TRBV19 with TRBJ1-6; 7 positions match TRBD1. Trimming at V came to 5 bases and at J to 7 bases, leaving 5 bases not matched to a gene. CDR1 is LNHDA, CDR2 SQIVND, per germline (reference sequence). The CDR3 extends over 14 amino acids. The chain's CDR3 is CASSLWDRNSPLHF. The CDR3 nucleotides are TGTGCCAGTAGTCTCTGGGACAGAAATTCACCCCTCCACTTT.

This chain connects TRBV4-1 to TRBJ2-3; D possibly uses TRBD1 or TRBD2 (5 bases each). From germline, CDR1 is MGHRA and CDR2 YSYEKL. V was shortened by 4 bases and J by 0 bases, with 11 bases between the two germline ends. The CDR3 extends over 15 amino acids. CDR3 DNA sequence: TGCGCCAGCAGCCCCAGGGACGGTAGCACAGATACGCAGTATTTT. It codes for CASSPRDGSTDTQYF.

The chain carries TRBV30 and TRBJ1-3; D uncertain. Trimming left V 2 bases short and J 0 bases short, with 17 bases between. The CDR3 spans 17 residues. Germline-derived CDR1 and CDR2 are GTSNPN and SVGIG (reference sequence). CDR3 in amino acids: CAWSSWTLAISGNTIYF. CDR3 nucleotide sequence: TGTGCCTGGAGTTCCTGGACGCTCGCGATCTCTGGAAACACCATATATTTT. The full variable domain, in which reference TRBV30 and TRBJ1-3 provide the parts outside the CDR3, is SQTIHQWPATLVQPVGSPLSLECTVEGTSNPNLYWYRQAAGRGLQLLFYSVGIGQISSEVPQNLSASRPQDRQFILSSKKLLLSDSGFYLCAWSSWTLAISGNTIYFGEGSWLTVV.

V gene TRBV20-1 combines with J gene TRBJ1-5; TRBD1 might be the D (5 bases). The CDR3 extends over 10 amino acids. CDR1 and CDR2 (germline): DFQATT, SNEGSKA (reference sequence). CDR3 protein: CRGVYQPQHF. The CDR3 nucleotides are TGCAGAGGGGTTTATCAGCCCCAGCATTTT.

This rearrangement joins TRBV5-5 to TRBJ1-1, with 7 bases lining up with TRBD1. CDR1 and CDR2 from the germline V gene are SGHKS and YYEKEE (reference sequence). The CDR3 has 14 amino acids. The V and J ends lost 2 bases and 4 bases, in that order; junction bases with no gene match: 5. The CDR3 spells CASSLGKGATEAFF. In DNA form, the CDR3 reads TGTGCCAGCAGCTTAGGCAAGGGGGCCACTGAAGCTTTCTTT.

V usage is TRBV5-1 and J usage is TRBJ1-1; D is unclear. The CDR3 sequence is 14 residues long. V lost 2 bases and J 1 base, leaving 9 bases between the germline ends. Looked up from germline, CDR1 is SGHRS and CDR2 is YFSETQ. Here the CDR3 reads CASSLYGSNTEAFF. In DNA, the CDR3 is TGCGCCAGCAGCTTATATGGATCGAACACTGAAGCTTTCTTT.

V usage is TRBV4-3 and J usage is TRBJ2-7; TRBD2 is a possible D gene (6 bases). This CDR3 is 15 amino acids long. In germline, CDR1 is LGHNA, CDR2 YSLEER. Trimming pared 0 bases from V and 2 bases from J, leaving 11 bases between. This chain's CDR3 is CASSQEDYRTYEQYF. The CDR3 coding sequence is TGCGCCAGCAGCCAAGAGGACTACAGGACCTACGAGCAGTACTTC.

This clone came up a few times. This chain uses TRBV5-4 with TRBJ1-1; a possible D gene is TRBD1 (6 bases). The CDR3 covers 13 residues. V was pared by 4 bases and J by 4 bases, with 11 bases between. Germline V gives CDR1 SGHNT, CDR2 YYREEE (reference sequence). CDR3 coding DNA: TGTGCCAGCAGCGAGGGGGGAGGCACTGAAGCTTTCTTT. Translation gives CASSEGGGTEAFF.

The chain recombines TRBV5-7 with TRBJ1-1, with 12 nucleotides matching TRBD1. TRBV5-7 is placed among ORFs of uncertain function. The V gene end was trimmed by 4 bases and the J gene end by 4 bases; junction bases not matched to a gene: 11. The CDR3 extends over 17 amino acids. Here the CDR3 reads CASSVFRDRGPRTEAFF. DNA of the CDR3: TGTGCCAGCAGCGTCTTCCGGGACAGGGGGCCACGCACTGAAGCTTTCTTT.

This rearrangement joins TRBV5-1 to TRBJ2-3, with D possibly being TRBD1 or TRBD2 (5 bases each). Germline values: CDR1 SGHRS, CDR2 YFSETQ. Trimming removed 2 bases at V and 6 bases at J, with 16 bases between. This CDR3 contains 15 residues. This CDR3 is CASSFSGTPADTQYF. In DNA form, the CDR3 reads TGCGCCAGCAGCTTCTCGGGGACCCCGGCGGATACGCAGTATTTT.

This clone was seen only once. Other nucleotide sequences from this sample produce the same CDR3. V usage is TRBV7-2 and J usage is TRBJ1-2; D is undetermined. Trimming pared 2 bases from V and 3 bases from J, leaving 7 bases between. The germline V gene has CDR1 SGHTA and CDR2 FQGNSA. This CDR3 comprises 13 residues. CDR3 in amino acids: CASSLRTDYGYTF. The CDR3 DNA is TGTGCCAGCAGCTTACGGACCGACTATGGCTACACCTTC.

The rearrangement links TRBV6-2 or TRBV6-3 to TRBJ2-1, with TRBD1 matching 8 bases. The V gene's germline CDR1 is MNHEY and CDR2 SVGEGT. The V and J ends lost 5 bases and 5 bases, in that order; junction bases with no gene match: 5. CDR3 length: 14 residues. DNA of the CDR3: TGTGCCAGCAGTCCCCAGGGGGCGAACAATGAGCAGTTCTTC. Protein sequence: CASSPQGANNEQFF.

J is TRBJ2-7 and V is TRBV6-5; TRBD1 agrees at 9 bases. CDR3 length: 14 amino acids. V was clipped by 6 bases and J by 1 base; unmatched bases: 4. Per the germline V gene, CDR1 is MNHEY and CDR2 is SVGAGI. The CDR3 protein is CASSRDRVSYEQYF. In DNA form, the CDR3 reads TGTGCCAGCAGCAGGGACAGGGTGTCCTACGAGCAGTACTTC.

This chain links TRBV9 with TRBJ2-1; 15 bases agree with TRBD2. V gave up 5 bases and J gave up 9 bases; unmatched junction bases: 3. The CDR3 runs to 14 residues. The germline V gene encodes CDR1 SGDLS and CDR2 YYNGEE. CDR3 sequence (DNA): TGTGCCAGCAGTCCGGGACTAGCGGGAGGTGAGCAGTTCTTC. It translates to CASSPGLAGGEQFF. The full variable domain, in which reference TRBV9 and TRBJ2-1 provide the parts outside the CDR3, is DSGVTQTPKHLITATGQRVTLRCSPRSGDLSVYWYQQSLDQGLQFLIQYYNGEERAKGNILERFSAQQFPDLHSELNLSSLELGDSALYFCASSPGLAGGEQFFGPGTRLTVL.